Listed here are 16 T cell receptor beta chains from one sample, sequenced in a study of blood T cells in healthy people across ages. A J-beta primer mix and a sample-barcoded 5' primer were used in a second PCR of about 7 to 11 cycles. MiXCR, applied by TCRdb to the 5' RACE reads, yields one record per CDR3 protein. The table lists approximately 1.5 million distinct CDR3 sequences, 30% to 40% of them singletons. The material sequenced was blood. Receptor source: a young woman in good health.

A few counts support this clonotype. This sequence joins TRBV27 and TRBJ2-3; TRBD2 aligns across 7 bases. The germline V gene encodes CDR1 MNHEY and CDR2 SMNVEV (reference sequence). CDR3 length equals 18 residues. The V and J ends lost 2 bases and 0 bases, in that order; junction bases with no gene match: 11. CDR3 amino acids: CASSLSASGLPSTDTQYF. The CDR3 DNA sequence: TGTGCCAGCAGTTTAAGTGCTAGCGGATTGCCTAGCACAGATACGCAGTATTTT.

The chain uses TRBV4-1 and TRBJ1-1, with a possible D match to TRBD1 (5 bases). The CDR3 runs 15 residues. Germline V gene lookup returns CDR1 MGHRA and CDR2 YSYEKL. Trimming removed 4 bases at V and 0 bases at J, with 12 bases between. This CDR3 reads CASSRAGPMNTEAFF. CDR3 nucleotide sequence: TGCGCCAGCAGCCGCGCAGGGCCCATGAACACTGAAGCTTTCTTT.

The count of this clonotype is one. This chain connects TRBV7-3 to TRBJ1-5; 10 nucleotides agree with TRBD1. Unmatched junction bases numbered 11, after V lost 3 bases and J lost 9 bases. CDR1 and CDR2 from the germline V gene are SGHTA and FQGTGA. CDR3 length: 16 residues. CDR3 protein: CASSFFGTGASGPQHF. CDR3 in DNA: TGTGCCAGCAGCTTTTTCGGGACAGGGGCCTCCGGGCCCCAGCATTTT.

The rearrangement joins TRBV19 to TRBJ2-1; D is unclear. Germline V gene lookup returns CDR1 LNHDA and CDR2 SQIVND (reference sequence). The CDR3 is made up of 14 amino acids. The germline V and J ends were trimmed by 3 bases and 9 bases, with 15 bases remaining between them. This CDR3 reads CASSIGRSNSEQFF. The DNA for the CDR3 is TGTGCCAGTAGTATCGGCAGGTCGAACAGTGAGCAGTTCTTC.

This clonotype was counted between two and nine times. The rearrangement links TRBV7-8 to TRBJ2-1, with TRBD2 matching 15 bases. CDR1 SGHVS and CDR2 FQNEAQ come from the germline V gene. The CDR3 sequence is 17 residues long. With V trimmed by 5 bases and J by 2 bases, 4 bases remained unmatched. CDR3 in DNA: TGTGCCAGCAGCATAGGACTAGCGGGAGGGCCCTACAATGAGCAGTTCTTC. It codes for CASSIGLAGGPYNEQFF.

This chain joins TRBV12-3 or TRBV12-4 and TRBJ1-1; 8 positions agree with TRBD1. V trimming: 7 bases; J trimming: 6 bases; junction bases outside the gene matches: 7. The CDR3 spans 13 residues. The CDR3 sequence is CASTLDRGPEAFF. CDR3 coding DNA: TGTGCCAGCACCTTAGACAGGGGTCCTGAAGCTTTCTTT.

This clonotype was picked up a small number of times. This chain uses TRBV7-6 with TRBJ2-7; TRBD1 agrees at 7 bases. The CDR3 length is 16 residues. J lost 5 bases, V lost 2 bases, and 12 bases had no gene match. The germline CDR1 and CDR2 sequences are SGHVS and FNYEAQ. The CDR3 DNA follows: TGTGCCAGCAGCTTACGAGGGGGCGCAATTGGTCACGAGCAGTACTTC. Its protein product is CASSLRGGAIGHEQYF.

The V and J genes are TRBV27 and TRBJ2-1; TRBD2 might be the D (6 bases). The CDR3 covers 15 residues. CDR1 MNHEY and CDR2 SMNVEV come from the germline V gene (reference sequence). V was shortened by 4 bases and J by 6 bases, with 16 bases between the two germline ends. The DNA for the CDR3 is TGTGCCAGCAGTTCGGGACTCCTGCCCTCCAATGAGCAGTTCTTC. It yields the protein CASSSGLLPSNEQFF.

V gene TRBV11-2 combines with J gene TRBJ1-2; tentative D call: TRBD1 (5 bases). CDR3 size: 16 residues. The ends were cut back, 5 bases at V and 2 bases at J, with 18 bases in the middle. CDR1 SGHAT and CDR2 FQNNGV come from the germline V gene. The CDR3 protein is CASSRRGRVPNYGYTF. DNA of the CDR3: TGTGCCAGCAGCCGTAGGGGTAGGGTTCCAAACTATGGCTACACCTTC.

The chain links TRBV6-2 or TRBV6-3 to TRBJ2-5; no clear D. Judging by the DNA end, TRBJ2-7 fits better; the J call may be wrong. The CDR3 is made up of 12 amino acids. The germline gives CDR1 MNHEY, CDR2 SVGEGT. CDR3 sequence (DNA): TGTGCCAGCAGTTATGGGTTTGGCGAGCAGTACTTC. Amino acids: CASSYGFGEQYF.

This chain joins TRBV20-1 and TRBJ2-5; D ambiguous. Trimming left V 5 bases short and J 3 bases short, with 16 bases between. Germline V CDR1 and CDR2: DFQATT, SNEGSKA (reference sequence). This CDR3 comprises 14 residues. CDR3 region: CSASSSGLEETQYF. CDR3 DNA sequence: TGCAGTGCTTCTTCCTCCGGGTTGGAAGAGACCCAGTACTTC.

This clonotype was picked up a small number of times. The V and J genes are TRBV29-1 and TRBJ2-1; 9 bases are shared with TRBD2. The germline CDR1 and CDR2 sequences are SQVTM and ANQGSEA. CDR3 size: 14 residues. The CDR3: CGLILAGIYNEQFF. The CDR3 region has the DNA TGCGGCTTAATACTAGCGGGTATCTACAATGAGCAGTTCTTC.

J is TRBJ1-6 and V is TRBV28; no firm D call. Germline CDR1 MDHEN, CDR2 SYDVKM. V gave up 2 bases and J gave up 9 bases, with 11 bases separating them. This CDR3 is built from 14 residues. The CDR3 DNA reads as TGTGCCAGCAGTTTAAGGGATAGGTCTTCACCCCTCCACTTT. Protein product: CASSLRDRSSPLHF.

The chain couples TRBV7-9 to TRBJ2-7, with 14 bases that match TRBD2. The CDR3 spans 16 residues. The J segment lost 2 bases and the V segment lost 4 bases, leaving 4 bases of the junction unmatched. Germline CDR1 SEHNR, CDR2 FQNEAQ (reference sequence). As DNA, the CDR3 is TGTGCCAGCAGCTGGACTAGCGGGGGGACAACCTACGAGCAGTACTTC. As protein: CASSWTSGGTTYEQYF.

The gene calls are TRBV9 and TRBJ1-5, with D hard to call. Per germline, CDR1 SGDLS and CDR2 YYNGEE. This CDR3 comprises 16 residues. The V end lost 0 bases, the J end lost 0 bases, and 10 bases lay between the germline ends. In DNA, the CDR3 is TGTGCCAGCAGCGTAGAGGCAGAAAGTAGCAATCAGCCCCAGCATTTT. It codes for CASSVEAESSNQPQHF.

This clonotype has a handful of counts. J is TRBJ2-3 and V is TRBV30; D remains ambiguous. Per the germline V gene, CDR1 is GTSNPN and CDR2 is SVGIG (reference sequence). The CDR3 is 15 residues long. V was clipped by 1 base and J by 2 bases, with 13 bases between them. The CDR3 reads CAWSEQQGHTDTQYF. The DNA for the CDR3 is TGTGCCTGGAGTGAACAACAAGGGCACACAGATACGCAGTATTTT.